Described below is a single T cell receptor (beta chain) sequence and its context. Its target is not known. This sample was included in a study of ipilimumab plus nivolumab after autologous stem cell transplantation. Points from the study as a whole: Per the authors, repertoire, Treg and microbiota data justify further study.

Repertoires were generated with immunoSEQ multiplex PCR, while TCRdb's copy carries only in-frame clones and drops some. Among approximately 20,000 clones listed, roughly 80% were seen once. This clonotype originated in a male donor with diffuse large B-cell lymphoma. Sequenced here: PBMCs, sampled in a trial of ipilimumab plus nivolumab as post-transplant consolidation.

The CDR3 sequence: CASTGGYEQYF. The CDR3 coding sequence is TGTGCCAGCACAGGGGGCTACGAGCAGTACTTC. The chain joins TRBV6-6 to TRBJ2-7, with 7 positions matching TRBD1. V trimming: 7 bases; J trimming: 3 bases; junction bases outside the gene matches: 0. The germline V gene has CDR1 MNHNY and CDR2 SVGAGI (reference sequence). CDR3 length: 11 residues.